The subject of this entry is one T cell receptor (beta chain). The antigen remains unidentified. This sample was included in a study of T cell responses to AZD1222 COVID-19 vaccine. In the study overall: Pooling covered second doses at about 4 or about 12 weeks. The study, taken as a whole, reports: Following two doses of AZD1222, Spike-specific TCR breadth and depth rose. Seropositive at baseline were only five or six AZD1222 recipients. Unmutated regions of variants are reportedly targeted by nearly half of spike-specific TCRs.

With V trimmed by 7 bases and J by 4 bases, 7 bases remained unmatched. The germline CDR1 and CDR2 sequences are MNHEY and SVGAGI. The CDR3 spans 13 residues. The method was immunoSEQ multiplex PCR; TCRdb's version includes in-frame clones alone and lacks a portion of them. The table has fewer than 150,000 clones, roughly 88% seen once. The receptor was derived from an adult in good health. The source material was peripheral blood, sampled on day 0 of AZD1222 vaccination. This chain uses TRBV6-5 with TRBJ2-7, with 7 bases that match TRBD1. The CDR3 spells CASNTGQRYEQYF. The DNA of the CDR3 is TGTGCCAGCAATACGGGACAGAGATACGAGCAGTACTTC.